Following are 27 T cell receptor beta chains from one sample sequenced in a study of T-cell reconstitution after alpha-beta-depleted transplantation in children. Unique molecular identifiers were used to barcode this TCRbeta library. TCRdb reprocessed the PCR reads via MiXCR and lists one record per CDR3 protein. The sample consists of fewer than 550,000 distinct CDR3 sequences, about an eighth of them appearing once. Sequenced material: PBMCs, mostly from graft donor cells, taken 180 days after TCRalphabeta/CD19-depleted stem cell transplant. These receptors originate from a female patient aged 2-10 years who had a stem cell transplant for aplastic anemia, so the T cells may come from the graft donor.

The chain carries TRBV5-1 and TRBJ1-3, with D hard to call. V gave up 4 bases and J gave up 0 bases, with 14 bases separating them. The CDR3 runs 16 residues. Germline V gene data show CDR1 as SGHRS and CDR2 as YFSETQ. This CDR3 reads CASSPGSIFSGNTIYF. The CDR3 DNA sequence: TGCGCCAGCAGCCCAGGTTCAATCTTCTCTGGAAACACCATATATTTT.

The rearrangement links TRBV5-6 to TRBJ2-7; D might be TRBD2 (6 bases). Per the germline V gene, CDR1 is SGHDT and CDR2 is YYEEEE. V lost 3 bases and J lost 5, with 12 bases in between. This CDR3 spans 13 amino acids. CDR3 nucleotides: TGTGCCAGCAGCTGGTATCCGGGGGACGAGCAGTACGTC. Its protein product is CASSWYPGDEQYV.

The V gene is TRBV27, the J gene TRBJ2-5, with 9 bases lining up with TRBD1. This CDR3 comprises 14 residues. Germline V gene data show CDR1 as MNHEY and CDR2 as SMNVEV (reference sequence). Losses at the gene ends were 3 bases for V and 5 bases for J; bases not matched to a gene: 4. DNA for the CDR3: TGTGCCAGCAGTTTGGACAGGGGCGTGGAGACCCAGTACTTC. Translating it yields CASSLDRGVETQYF.

V usage is TRBV7-2 and J usage is TRBJ1-5; a weak D match, TRBD1 (6 bases). Between the trimmed V and J ends, which lost 1 base and 6 bases, there was a span of 13 bases. The germline gives CDR1 SGHTA, CDR2 FQGNSA. This CDR3 region has 15 residues. The CDR3 DNA sequence: TGTGCCAGCAGCTTAGTGGCTGGGGGGCGTCAGCCCCAGCATTTT. It yields the protein CASSLVAGGRQPQHF.

This clonotype showed up many times. The CDR3 is CASSEGLGGYTF. CDR3 nucleotides: TGTGCCAGCAGTGAGGGCCTAGGAGGCTACACCTTC. The chain employs TRBV25-1 and TRBJ1-2; D not resolved. Germline lookup yields CDR1 MGHDK and CDR2 SYGVNS. CDR3 length: 12 amino acids. The V and J ends lost 3 bases and 8 bases respectively, with 10 bases between them.

The table lists this clonotype with a few counts. This chain joins TRBV29-1 and TRBJ2-7, with D uncertain. The CDR3 length is 13 residues. Germline V CDR1 and CDR2: SQVTM, ANQGSEA. Trimming cost V 2 bases and J 0 bases, with 8 bases left between them. The CDR3, as DNA: TGCAGCGTTGAACAGAGTGACTCCTACGAGCAGTACTTC. It specifies CSVEQSDSYEQYF.

This clonotype has a handful of counts. This chain uses TRBV9 with TRBJ2-1; D not resolved. This CDR3 has 11 residues. Germline lookup yields CDR1 SGDLS and CDR2 YYNGEE. V dropped 5 bases and J dropped 9 bases, with 9 bases sitting between them. CDR3 protein: CASRGLGEQFF. Written as DNA, the CDR3 is TGTGCCAGCAGGGGTCTAGGTGAGCAGTTCTTC.

This clonotype was found many times. The CDR3 coding sequence is TGTGCCAGCAGTTTAGAGGTTTACAATGAGCAGTTCTTC. Its protein is CASSLEVYNEQFF. The chain uses TRBV12-3 or TRBV12-4 and TRBJ2-1; D is unresolved. Trimming left V 1 base short and J 4 bases short, with 5 bases between. The CDR3 is made up of 13 amino acids.

This clonotype was seen many times. CDR3: CASTRDRGLAVYNEQFF. The DNA of the CDR3 is TGTGCCAGCACCCGGGACAGGGGACTAGCGGTTTACAATGAGCAGTTCTTC. The V gene is TRBV7-8, the J gene TRBJ2-1; possible D gene TRBD2, 11 bases. Germline-derived CDR1 and CDR2 are SGHVS and FQNEAQ. Trimming cost V 7 bases and J 4 bases, with 23 bases left between them. The CDR3 runs 17 residues.

This clonotype showed up just a few times. The chain recombines TRBV29-1 with TRBJ2-5; perhaps D is TRBD1 or TRBD2 (5 bases each). V dropped 6 bases and J dropped 5 bases, with 16 bases sitting between them. CDR1 is SQVTM and CDR2 is ANQGSEA in the germline V gene. The CDR3 has 13 amino acids. Here the CDR3 DNA reads TGCAGCGTACTCGGACCATGGGGGGAGACCCAGTACTTC. This gives the protein CSVLGPWGETQYF.

This clonotype has more than one count but fewer than ten. The chain links TRBV7-9 to TRBJ2-5; D unresolved. The V end lost 4 bases, the J end lost 7 bases, and 10 bases lay between the germline ends. This CDR3 is built from 12 residues. The germline V gene has CDR1 SEHNR and CDR2 FQNEAQ (reference sequence). The CDR3 loop is CASSSTVGTQYF. As DNA, the CDR3 is TGTGCCAGCAGCTCCACAGTCGGGACCCAGTACTTC.

As DNA, the CDR3 is TGTGCCAGCAGCCCCACCCTGCGGGGTGACGGAGACGAGCAGTACGTC. This encodes CASSPTLRGDGDEQYV. The rearrangement uses TRBV5-5 and TRBJ2-7; D possibly corresponds to TRBD2 (6 bases). CDR1 SGHKS and CDR2 YYEKEE come from the germline V gene (reference sequence). V was pared by 4 bases and J by 5 bases, with 22 bases between. This CDR3 has 16 amino acids.

V usage is TRBV11-3 and J usage is TRBJ2-7; no definite D call. V was trimmed by 3 bases and J by 5 bases, leaving 11 bases between them. This CDR3 contains 13 residues. From germline, CDR1 is SGHNT and CDR2 YENEEA. CDR3 in amino acids: CASSFPEKDEQYV. CDR3 coding DNA: TGTGCCAGCAGCTTTCCGGAAAAGGACGAGCAGTACGTC.

This clonotype was seen only a few times. The J gene is TRBJ2-1, the V gene TRBV20-1, with 11 positions matching TRBD2. Germline CDR1 is DFQATT and CDR2 is SNEGSKA (reference sequence). The CDR3 covers 14 residues. The CDR3 sequence is CSVSSGGSYNEQFF. The CDR3 DNA is TGCAGCGTCTCTAGCGGGGGGTCCTACAATGAGCAGTTCTTC.

V gene TRBV7-8 combines with J gene TRBJ2-7; 7 positions agree with TRBD2. The CDR3 totals 16 residues. V gave up 4 bases and J gave up 4 bases; unmatched junction bases: 13. The germline CDR1 and CDR2 sequences are SGHVS and FQNEAQ. The CDR3: CASSYLAETPSYEQYV. For the CDR3, the DNA is TGTGCCAGCAGCTATCTAGCGGAGACCCCCTCATACGAGCAGTACGTC.

This clonotype was counted at least ten times. The rearrangement uses TRBV24-1 and TRBJ2-3, with TRBD2 identical over 12 bases. V lost 3 bases and J lost 4; bases outside the gene matches: 4. Per germline, CDR1 KGHDR and CDR2 SFDVKD. This CDR3 comprises 16 residues. The CDR3 loop reads CATSDLAGGPADTQYF. The CDR3 region has the DNA TGTGCCACCAGTGATCTAGCGGGAGGGCCAGCAGATACGCAGTATTTT.

At least ten counts were recorded for this clonotype. The rearrangement links TRBV3-1 to TRBJ2-1; TRBD2 is a possible D gene (6 bases). This CDR3 region has 16 residues. The V gene's germline CDR1 is LGHDT and CDR2 YNNKEL (reference sequence). V lost 3 bases and J lost 6, with 18 bases in between. The chain's CDR3 is CASSHSPGRQINEQFF. The CDR3 DNA reads TGTGCCAGCAGCCATTCCCCCGGGAGACAGATCAATGAGCAGTTCTTC.

This clonotype was counted ten times or more. V is TRBV6-2 or TRBV6-3 and J is TRBJ1-5; 12 positions match TRBD1. The V and J ends lost 2 bases and 5 bases, in that order; junction bases with no gene match: 1. The germline CDR1 and CDR2 sequences are MNHEY and SVGEGT. The CDR3 totals 15 residues. The CDR3 sequence: CASSYGTGGYQPQHF. CDR3 nucleotide sequence: TGTGCCAGCAGTTACGGGACAGGGGGCTATCAGCCCCAGCATTTT.

This clonotype was counted many times. The chain has TRBV28 and TRBJ2-7, with 9 bases that match TRBD2. Germline CDR1 MDHEN, CDR2 SYDVKM. This CDR3 comprises 16 residues. Trimming at V came to 4 bases and at J to 0 bases, leaving 7 bases not matched to a gene. The CDR3 is CASSSRLAESSYEQYV. The CDR3 DNA reads TGTGCCAGCAGTTCCCGACTAGCGGAAAGCTCCTACGAGCAGTACGTC.

V is TRBV20-1 and J is TRBJ1-5; 9 nucleotides line up with TRBD1. V lost 5 bases and J lost 7; bases outside the gene matches: 6. Germline CDR1 and CDR2: DFQATT and SNEGSKA (reference sequence). This CDR3 spans 13 amino acids. The CDR3 DNA reads TGCAGTGCTCCCGGGACAGGGCTGCAGCCCCAGCATTTT. Its translation: CSAPGTGLQPQHF.

V gene TRBV15 combines with J gene TRBJ2-1; TRBD2 aligns across 11 bases. The CDR3 consists of 16 residues. Germline V gives CDR1 LNHNV, CDR2 YYDKDF (reference sequence). V shed 6 bases and J 5 bases; nucleotides not matched to a gene: 9. For the CDR3, the DNA is TGTGCCACCAGGGATAGCGGGGGGGGAGCTGACAATGAGCAGTTCTTC. Protein: CATRDSGGGADNEQFF. Variable domain in full (rest from reference TRBV15 and TRBJ2-1): DAMVIQNPRYQVTQFGKPVTLSCSQTLNHNVMYWYQQKSSQAPKLLFHYYDKDFNNEADTPDNFQSRRPNTSFCFLDIRSPGLGDTAMYLCATRDSGGGADNEQFFGPGTRLTVL.

This chain joins TRBV5-1 and TRBJ2-5; the D is unclear. CDR1 is SGHRS and CDR2 is YFSETQ in the germline V gene. The CDR3 contains 13 residues. Trimming took 3 bases from V and 1 from J, leaving 7 bases between them. CDR3 DNA: TGCGCCAGCAGCTGGGCTTCCCAAGAGACCCAGTACTTC. It codes for CASSWASQETQYF.

This clonotype came up a few times. V is TRBV2 and J is TRBJ2-1; 7 positions match TRBD2. J gave up 4 bases and V 4 bases, and 4 bases lay outside the gene matches. The CDR3 is 14 residues long. Germline CDR1 reads SNHLY; CDR2 reads FYNNEI. CDR3 protein: CASSGLAVYNEQFF. As DNA, the CDR3 is TGTGCCAGCAGTGGGCTAGCGGTTTACAATGAGCAGTTCTTC.

J is TRBJ1-3 and V is TRBV12-3 or TRBV12-4; 7 positions agree with TRBD1. J lost 0 bases, V lost 4 bases, and 6 bases had no gene match. This CDR3 region has 16 residues. The CDR3 DNA follows: TGTGCCAGCAGTTCTAGACAGGGAAACTCTGGAAACACCATATATTTT. Translating gives CASSSRQGNSGNTIYF.

This clonotype was detected a few times. This chain uses TRBV29-1 with TRBJ1-2; D possibly corresponds to TRBD1 (6 bases). There are 13 residues in the CDR3. CDR1 SQVTM and CDR2 ANQGSEA come from the germline V gene. V lost 7 bases, J lost 2 bases, and 14 bases lay in between. CDR3 DNA: TGCAGCGCCGAAGGGGGGTCAAACTATGGCTACACCTTC. Its protein is CSAEGGSNYGYTF.

This clonotype has a count of ten or more. V gene TRBV5-6 combines with J gene TRBJ2-5; a possible D gene is TRBD2 (6 bases). Trimming left V 4 bases short and J 5 bases short, with 9 bases between. The CDR3 sequence is 12 residues long. Per germline, CDR1 SGHDT and CDR2 YYEEEE. Here the CDR3 DNA reads TGTGCCAGCAGCCGGGGGACGGAGACCCAGTACTTC. Its translation is CASSRGTETQYF.

This clonotype was observed a few times. The rearrangement uses TRBV14 and TRBJ2-7; TRBD2 might be the D (6 bases). V gave up 8 bases and J gave up 3 bases, with 14 bases separating them. Germline V lookup: CDR1 SGHDN, CDR2 FVKESK. The CDR3 covers 13 residues. The CDR3 region is CASSVGTDYEQYF. The CDR3 DNA follows: TGTGCCAGCTCTGTCGGGACTGACTACGAGCAGTACTTC.